This T cell receptor beta chain was sequenced for a study of blood T cell repertoires in COVID-19. Study as a whole: The analysed material was cDNA or gDNA that came from T cells, B-cell-depleted T cells, or PBMCs.

Using immunoSEQ multiplex PCR, the repertoire was profiled, and TCRdb retains in-frame clones only, with some absent. The sample records under 300,000 clones, roughly 84% being singletons. CDR1 and CDR2 (germline): MGHDK, SYGVNS. J gave up 9 bases and V 3 bases, and 2 bases lay outside the gene matches. The CDR3 has 12 amino acids. The clonotype originates from a woman between 40 and 55 years old who had recovered from COVID-19. V is TRBV25-1 and J is TRBJ2-1; 7 nucleotides agree with TRBD1. The sequenced sample was peripheral blood. DNA of the CDR3: TGTGCCAGCAGTGAGTACAGGGGTGAGCAGTTCTTC. Translation: CASSEYRGEQFF.